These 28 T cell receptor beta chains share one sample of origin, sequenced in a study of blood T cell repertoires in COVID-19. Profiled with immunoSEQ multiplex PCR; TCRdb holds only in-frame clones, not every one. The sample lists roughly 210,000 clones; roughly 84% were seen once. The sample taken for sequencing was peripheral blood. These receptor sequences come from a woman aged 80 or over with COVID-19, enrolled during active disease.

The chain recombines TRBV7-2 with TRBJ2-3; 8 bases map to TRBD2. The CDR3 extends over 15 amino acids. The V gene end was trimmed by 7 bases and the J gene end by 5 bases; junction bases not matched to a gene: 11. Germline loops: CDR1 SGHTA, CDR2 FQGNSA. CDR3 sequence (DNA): TGTGCCAGCAACAAATACGGGGGGGCGGGAGATACGCAGTATTTT. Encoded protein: CASNKYGGAGDTQYF.

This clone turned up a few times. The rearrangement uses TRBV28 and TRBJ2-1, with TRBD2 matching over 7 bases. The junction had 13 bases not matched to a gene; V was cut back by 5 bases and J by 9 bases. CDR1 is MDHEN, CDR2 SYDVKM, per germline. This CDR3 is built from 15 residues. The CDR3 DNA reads TGTGCCAGCAGTCCACCCCAACTGACGGGGGGTGAGCAGTTCTTC. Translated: CASSPPQLTGGEQFF.

The CDR3 spells CATQPAGGYGYTF. The CDR3 DNA follows: TGTGCCACCCAACCTGCAGGGGGCTATGGCTACACCTTC. The gene calls are TRBV27 and TRBJ1-2; the match to TRBD1 covers 7 bases. The V and J ends lost 10 bases and 4 bases, in that order; junction bases with no gene match: 9. The CDR3 loop spans 13 amino acids. The germline V gene encodes CDR1 MNHEY and CDR2 SMNVEV (reference sequence).

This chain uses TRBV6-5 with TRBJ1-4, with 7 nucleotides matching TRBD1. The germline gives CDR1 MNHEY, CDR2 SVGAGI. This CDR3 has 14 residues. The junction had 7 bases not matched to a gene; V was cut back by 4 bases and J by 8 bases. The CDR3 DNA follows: TGTGCCAGCAGTTTCACTGACAGGGCCGAAAAACTGTTTTTT. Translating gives CASSFTDRAEKLFF.

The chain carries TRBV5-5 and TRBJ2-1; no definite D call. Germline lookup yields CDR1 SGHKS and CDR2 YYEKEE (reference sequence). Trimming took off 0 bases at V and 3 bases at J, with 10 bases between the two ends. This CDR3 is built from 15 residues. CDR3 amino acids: CASSLDGFSYNEQFF. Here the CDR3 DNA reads TGTGCCAGCAGCTTGGACGGGTTTAGCTACAATGAGCAGTTCTTC.

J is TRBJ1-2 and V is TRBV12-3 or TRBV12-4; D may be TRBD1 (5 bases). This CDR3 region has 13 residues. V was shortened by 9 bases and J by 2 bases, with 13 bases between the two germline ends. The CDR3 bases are TGTGCCAGTACTCAGACAGCCAACTATGGCTACACCTTC. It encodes CASTQTANYGYTF.

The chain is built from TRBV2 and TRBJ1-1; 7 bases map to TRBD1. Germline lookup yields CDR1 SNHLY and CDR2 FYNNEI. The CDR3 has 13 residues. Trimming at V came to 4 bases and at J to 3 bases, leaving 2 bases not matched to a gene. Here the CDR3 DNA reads TGTGCCAGCAGTGCAACAGGGGACACTGAAGCTTTCTTT. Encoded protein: CASSATGDTEAFF.

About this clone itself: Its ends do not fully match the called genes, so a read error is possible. The CDR3 loop is CASSPTGLQKQLF. As DNA, the CDR3 is TGTGCCAGTAGCCCGACAGGTTTGCAGAAGCAGCTCTTC. The genes are TRBV19 and TRBJ2-1; possibly TRBD1 for D (6 bases). This CDR3 spans 13 amino acids. From germline, CDR1 is LNHDA and CDR2 SQIVND (reference sequence).

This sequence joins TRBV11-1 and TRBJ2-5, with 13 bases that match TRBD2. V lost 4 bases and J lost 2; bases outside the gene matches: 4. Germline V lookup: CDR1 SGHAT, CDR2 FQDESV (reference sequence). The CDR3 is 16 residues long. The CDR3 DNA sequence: TGTGCCAGCAGCTCGGGACTAGCGGGGTCACAAGAGACCCAGTACTTC. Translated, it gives CASSSGLAGSQETQYF.

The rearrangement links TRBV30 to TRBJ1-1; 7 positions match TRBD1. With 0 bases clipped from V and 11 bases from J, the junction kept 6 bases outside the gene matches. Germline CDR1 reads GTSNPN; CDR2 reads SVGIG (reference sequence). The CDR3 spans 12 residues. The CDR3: CAWSVTQGMAFF. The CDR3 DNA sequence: TGTGCCTGGAGTGTCACACAGGGGATGGCTTTCTTT.

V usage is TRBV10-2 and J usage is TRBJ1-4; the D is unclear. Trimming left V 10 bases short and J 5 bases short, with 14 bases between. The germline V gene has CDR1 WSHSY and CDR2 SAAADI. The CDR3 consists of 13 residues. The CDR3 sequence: CATRVQSNEKLFF. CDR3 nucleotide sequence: TGCGCCACCCGGGTCCAGAGCAATGAAAAACTGTTTTTT.

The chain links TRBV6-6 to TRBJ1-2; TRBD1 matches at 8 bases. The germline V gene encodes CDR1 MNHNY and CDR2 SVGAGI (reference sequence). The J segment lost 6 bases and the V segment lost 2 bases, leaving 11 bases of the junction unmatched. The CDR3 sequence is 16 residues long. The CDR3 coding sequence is TGTGCCAGCAGTTACGCTCAAGGACAGGGACTCAATGGCTACACCTTC. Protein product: CASSYAQGQGLNGYTF.

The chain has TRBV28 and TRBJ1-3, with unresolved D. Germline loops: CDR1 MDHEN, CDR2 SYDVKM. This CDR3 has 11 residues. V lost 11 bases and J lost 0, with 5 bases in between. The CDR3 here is CAAFSGNTIYF. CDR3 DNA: TGTGCCGCGTTCTCTGGAAACACCATATATTTT.

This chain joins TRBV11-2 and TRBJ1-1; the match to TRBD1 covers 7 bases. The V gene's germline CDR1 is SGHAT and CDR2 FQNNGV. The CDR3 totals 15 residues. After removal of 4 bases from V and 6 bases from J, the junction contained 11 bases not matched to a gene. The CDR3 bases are TGTGCCAGCAGCTCCCGACAGGGTATTCCCGCTGAAGCTTTCTTT. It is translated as CASSSRQGIPAEAFF.

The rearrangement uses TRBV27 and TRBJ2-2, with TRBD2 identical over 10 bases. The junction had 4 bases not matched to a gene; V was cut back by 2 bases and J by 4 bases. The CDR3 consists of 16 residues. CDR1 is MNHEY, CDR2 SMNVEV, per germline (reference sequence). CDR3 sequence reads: CASSLQTSGTTGELFF. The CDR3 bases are TGTGCCAGCAGTTTACAAACTAGCGGGACCACCGGGGAGCTGTTTTTT.

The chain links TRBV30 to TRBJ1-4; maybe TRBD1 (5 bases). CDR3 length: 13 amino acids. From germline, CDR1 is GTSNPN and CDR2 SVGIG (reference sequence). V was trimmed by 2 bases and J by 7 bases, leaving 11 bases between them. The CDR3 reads CAWSRQGAEKLFF. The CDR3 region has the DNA TGTGCCTGGAGTCGGCAGGGTGCTGAAAAACTGTTTTTT.

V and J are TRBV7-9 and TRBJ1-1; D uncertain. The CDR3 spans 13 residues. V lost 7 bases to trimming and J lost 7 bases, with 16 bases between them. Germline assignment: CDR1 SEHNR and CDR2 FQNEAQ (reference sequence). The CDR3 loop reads CASTRSNRYEAFF. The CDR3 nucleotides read TGTGCCAGCACCCGATCAAACAGATATGAAGCTTTCTTT.

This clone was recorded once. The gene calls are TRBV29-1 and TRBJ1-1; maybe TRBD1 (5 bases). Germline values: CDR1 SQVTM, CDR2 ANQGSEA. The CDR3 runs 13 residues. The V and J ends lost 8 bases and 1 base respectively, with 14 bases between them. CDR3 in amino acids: CSLGLIGNTEAFF. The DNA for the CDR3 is TGCAGCTTGGGGCTAATTGGGAACACTGAAGCTTTCTTT.

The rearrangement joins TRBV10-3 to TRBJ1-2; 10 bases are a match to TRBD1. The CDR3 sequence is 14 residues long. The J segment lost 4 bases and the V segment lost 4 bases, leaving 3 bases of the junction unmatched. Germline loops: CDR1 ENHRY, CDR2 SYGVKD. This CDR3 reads CAISGDRGAYGYTF. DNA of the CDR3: TGTGCCATCAGTGGGGACAGGGGCGCCTATGGCTACACCTTC.

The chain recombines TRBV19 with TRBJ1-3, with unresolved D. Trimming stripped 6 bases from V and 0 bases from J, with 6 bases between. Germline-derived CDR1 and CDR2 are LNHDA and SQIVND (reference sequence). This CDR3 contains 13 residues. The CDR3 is CASRRSSGNTIYF. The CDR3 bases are TGTGCCAGTAGGAGGAGCTCTGGAAACACCATATATTTT.

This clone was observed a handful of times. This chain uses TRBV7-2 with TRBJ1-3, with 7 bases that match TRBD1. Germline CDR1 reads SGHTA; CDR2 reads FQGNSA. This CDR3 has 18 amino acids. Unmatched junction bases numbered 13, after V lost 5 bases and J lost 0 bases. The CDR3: CASSPTGDARGSGNTIYF. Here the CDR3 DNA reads TGTGCCAGCAGCCCTACAGGGGACGCGAGGGGCTCTGGAAACACCATATATTTT.

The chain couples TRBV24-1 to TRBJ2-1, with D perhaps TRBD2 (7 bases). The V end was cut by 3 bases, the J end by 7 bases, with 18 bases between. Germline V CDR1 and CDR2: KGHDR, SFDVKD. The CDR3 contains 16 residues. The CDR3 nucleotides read TGTGCCACCAGTGATGGTCAGGGGAGGGGAGTGAATGAGCAGTTCTTC. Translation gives CATSDGQGRGVNEQFF.

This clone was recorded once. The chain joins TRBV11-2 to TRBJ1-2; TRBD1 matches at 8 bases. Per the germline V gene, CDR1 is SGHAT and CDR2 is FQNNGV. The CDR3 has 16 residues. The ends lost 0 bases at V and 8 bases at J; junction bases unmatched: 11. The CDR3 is CASSLDRRTGNRGYTF. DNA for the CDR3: TGTGCCAGCAGCTTAGATCGGAGGACAGGGAATCGAGGCTACACCTTC.

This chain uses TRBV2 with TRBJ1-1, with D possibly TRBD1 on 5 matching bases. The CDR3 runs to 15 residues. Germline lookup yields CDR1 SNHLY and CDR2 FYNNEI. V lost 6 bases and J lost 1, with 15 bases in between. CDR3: CASRILRQGNTEAFF. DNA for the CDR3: TGTGCCAGCAGAATTTTAAGGCAGGGGAACACTGAAGCTTTCTTT. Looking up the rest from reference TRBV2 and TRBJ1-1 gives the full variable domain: EPEVTQTPSHQVTQMGQEVILRCVPISNHLYFYWYRQILGQKVEFLVSFYNNEISEKSEIFDDQFSVERPDGSNFTLKIRSTKLEDSAMYFCASRILRQGNTEAFFGQGTRLTVV.

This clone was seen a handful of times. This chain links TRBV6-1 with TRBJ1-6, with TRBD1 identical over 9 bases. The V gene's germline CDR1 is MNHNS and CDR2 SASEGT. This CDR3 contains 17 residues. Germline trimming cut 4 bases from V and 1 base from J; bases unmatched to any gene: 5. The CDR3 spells CASSGRDRASYNSPLHF. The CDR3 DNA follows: TGTGCCAGCAGTGGACGGGACAGGGCTTCCTATAATTCACCCCTCCACTTT.

This CDR3 reads CASKAAENSPLHF. In nucleotides, the CDR3 is TGTGCCTCTAAAGCGGCAGAAAATTCACCCCTCCACTTT. The V gene is TRBV10-3, the J gene TRBJ1-6; no definite D call. The CDR3 covers 13 residues. V shed 11 bases and J shed 7 bases, with 15 bases lying between them. Germline values: CDR1 ENHRY, CDR2 SYGVKD.

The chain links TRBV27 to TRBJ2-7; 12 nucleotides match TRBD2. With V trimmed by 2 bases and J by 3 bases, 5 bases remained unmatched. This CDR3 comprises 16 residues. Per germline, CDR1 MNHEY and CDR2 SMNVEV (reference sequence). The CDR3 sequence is CASSLRTSGVFYEQYF. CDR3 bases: TGTGCCAGCAGTTTAAGGACTAGCGGGGTTTTCTACGAGCAGTACTTC.

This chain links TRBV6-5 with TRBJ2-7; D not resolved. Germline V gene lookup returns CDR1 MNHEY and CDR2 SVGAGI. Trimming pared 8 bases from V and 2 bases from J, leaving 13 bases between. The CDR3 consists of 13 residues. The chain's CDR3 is CASRDTSPYEQYV. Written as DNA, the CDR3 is TGTGCCAGCCGCGACACCTCCCCCTACGAGCAGTACGTC.